This TCR beta chain stems from a study of Ad26.COV2.S vaccination and SARS-CoV-2 variants. Indicated treatment: some 20 received Ad26.COV2.S at low or high dose, single or two shots; about 5 received placebo; per-sample allocation not given. Day 63 after the first injection of vaccine or placebo was the sampling time. Only in-frame clones appear in the TCRdb table, and some are missing; sequencing was by immunoSEQ multiplex PCR. The sample contains roughly 700,000 clones, about 89% of which appear only once. The receptor was isolated from a person between 18 and 59 years old who received the Ad26.COV2.S COVID-19 vaccine or a placebo. The sequenced sample was peripheral blood, obtained in a trial of Ad26.COV2.S vaccine versus placebo.

The CDR3 nucleotides are TGTGCCAGCAGCTTAATTTCTGGAAATTTTGGCACTGAAGCTTTCTTT. Its protein product is CASSLISGNFGTEAFF. V and J are TRBV7-3 and TRBJ1-1; D not certain. The CDR3 has 16 residues. The germline gives CDR1 SGHTA, CDR2 FQGTGA. Trimming took 1 base from V and 4 from J, leaving 16 bases between them.